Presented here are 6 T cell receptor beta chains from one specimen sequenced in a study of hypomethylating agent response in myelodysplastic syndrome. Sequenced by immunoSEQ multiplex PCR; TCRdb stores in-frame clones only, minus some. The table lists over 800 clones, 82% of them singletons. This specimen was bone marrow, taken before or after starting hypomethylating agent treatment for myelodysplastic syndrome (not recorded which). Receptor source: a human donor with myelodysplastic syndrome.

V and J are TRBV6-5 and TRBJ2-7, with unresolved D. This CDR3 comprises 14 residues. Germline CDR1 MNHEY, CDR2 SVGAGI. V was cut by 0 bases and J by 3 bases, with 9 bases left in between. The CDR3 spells CASSYSSGLYEQYF. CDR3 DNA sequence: TGTGCCAGCAGTTACTCCTCGGGTCTCTACGAGCAGTACTTC.

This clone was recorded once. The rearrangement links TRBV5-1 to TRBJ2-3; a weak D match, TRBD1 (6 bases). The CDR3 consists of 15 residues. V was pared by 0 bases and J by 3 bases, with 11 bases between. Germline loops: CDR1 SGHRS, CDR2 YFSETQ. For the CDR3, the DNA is TGCGCCAGCAGCTTGGACAGGGCCGAAACAGATACGCAGTATTTT. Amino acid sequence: CASSLDRAETDTQYF.

As DNA, the CDR3 is TGTGCCAGCACCATTAGTGAGATTGGAGATACGCAGTATTTT. Its protein is CASTISEIGDTQYF. The genes are TRBV4-2 and TRBJ2-3; D is unclear. The V gene's germline CDR1 is LGHNA and CDR2 YNFKEQ. The CDR3 has 14 amino acids. Trimming cost V 7 bases and J 5 bases, with 16 bases left between them.

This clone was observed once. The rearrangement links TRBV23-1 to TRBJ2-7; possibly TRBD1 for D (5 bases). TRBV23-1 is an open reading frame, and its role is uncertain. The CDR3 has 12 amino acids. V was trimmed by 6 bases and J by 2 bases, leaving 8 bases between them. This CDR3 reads CASRQVPYEQYF. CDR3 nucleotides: TGCGCCAGCAGACAGGTTCCCTACGAGCAGTACTTC.

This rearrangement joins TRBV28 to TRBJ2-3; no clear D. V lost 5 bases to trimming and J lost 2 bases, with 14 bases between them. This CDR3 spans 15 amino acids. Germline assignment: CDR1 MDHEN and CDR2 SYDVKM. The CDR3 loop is CASSLTGPHTDTQYF. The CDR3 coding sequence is TGTGCCAGCAGTCTTACGGGTCCCCACACAGATACGCAGTATTTT.

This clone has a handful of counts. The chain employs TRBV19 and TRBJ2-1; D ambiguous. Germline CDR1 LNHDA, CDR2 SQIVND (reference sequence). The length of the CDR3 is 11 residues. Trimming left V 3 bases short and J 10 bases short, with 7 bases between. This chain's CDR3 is CASSIGFEQFF. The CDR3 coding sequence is TGTGCCAGTAGTATCGGCTTCGAGCAGTTCTTC. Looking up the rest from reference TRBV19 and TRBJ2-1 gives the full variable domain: DGGITQSPKYLFRKEGQNVTLSCEQNLNHDAMYWYRQDPGQGLRLIYYSQIVNDFQKGDIAEGYSVSREKKESFPLTVTSAQKNPTAFYLCASSIGFEQFFGPGTRLTVL.